This passage covers 25 T cell receptor beta chains from one sample sequenced in a study of cytomegalovirus exposure and HLA in healthy donors. The PCR made use of 60 Vbeta and 13 Jbeta primers. The table came from immunoSEQ multiplex PCR; TCRdb's copy has only in-frame clones and leaves some out. The sample yields 200,000 or so clones, over 70% seen once. The specimen was PBMCs. These receptors were collected from a man aged 50 to 60 in good health and CMV-seronegative.

This clone was detected only once. J is TRBJ2-4 and V is TRBV11-2; D is perhaps TRBD2 (5 bases). The V and J ends lost 1 base and 7 bases respectively, with 17 bases between them. The CDR3 consists of 16 residues. The germline gives CDR1 SGHAT, CDR2 FQNNGV. The CDR3 DNA follows: TGTGCCAGCAGCTTAGTTTGGGCGGGCCTTGAGAACATTCAGTACTTC. This encodes CASSLVWAGLENIQYF.

The sample holds a few counts of this clone. The V call is TRBV5-1, the J call TRBJ2-1, with 8 bases that match TRBD2. V lost 1 base and J lost 0; bases outside the gene matches: 6. The CDR3 is 17 amino acids. Germline V gives CDR1 SGHRS, CDR2 YFSETQ. The CDR3 here is CASSLYRGGSSYNEQFF. The CDR3 nucleotides are TGCGCCAGCAGCTTGTACCGCGGGGGGAGCTCCTACAATGAGCAGTTCTTC.

This rearrangement joins TRBV7-9 to TRBJ2-1; tentatively, D is TRBD2 (6 bases). The CDR3 is 14 amino acids. The germline V gene has CDR1 SEHNR and CDR2 FQNEAQ (reference sequence). Deletions cut 0 bases from V and 9 bases from J, with 12 bases between. In DNA form, the CDR3 reads TGTGCCAGCAGCTTAGCCCTCTGGGGGGTTGAGCAGTTCTTC. Its translation is CASSLALWGVEQFF.

The sample holds one count of this clone. The chain has TRBV5-1 and TRBJ1-5; weak D call: TRBD1 (6 bases). The CDR3 runs to 18 residues. Germline CDR1 reads SGHRS; CDR2 reads YFSETQ. V lost 4 bases and J lost 6, with 26 bases in between. The CDR3 here is CASSPRPAGEGNRQPQHF. Here the CDR3 DNA reads TGCGCCAGCAGCCCAAGGCCGGCAGGGGAAGGAAATCGTCAGCCCCAGCATTTT. The whole variable domain, filled in from reference TRBV5-1 and TRBJ1-5, reads KAGVTQTPRYLIKTRGQQVTLSCSPISGHRSVSWYQQTPGQGLQFLFEYFSETQRNKGNFPGRFSGRQFSNSRSEMNVSTLELGDSALYLCASSPRPAGEGNRQPQHFGDGTRLSIL.

This rearrangement joins TRBV14 to TRBJ2-3, with a tentative D call TRBD2 (6 bases). The CDR3 contains 17 residues. Per germline, CDR1 SGHDN and CDR2 FVKESK. V was pared by 1 base and J by 0 bases, with 14 bases between. The DNA for the CDR3 is TGTGCCAGCAGCCAAGTGGAGGGGTTCGACAGCACAGATACGCAGTATTTT. This encodes CASSQVEGFDSTDTQYF.

This chain joins TRBV7-6 and TRBJ2-3; 8 bases match TRBD2. V lost 3 bases and J lost 4; bases outside the gene matches: 6. This CDR3 is built from 15 residues. Looked up from germline, CDR1 is SGHVS and CDR2 is FNYEAQ. CDR3 coding DNA: TGTGCCAGCAGCTTCATGCGGGGGGTTGCAGATACGCAGTATTTT. Translation: CASSFMRGVADTQYF. The entire variable domain, with the rest obtained from reference TRBV7-6 and TRBJ2-3, is as follows: GAGVSQSPRYKVTKRGQDVALRCDPISGHVSLYWYRQALGQGPEFLTYFNYEAQQDKSGLPNDRFSAERPEGSISTLTIQRTEQRDSAMYRCASSFMRGVADTQYFGPGTRLTVL.

The chain employs TRBV11-2 and TRBJ2-7; 10 bases map to TRBD1. CDR1 SGHAT and CDR2 FQNNGV come from the germline V gene. The junction had 8 bases not matched to a gene; V was cut back by 5 bases and J by 4 bases. This CDR3 spans 15 amino acids. CDR3 DNA sequence: TGTGCCAGCAGCGCGGGGACAGGGGATGGGTACGAGCAGTACTTC. This sequence encodes CASSAGTGDGYEQYF.

The CDR3 DNA follows: TGTGCCAGCAGCTCCACCCGGGACAGGGTGAACACTGAAGCTTTCTTT. Translation: CASSSTRDRVNTEAFF. This rearrangement joins TRBV7-8 to TRBJ1-1; TRBD1 matches 9 bases. The V segment lost 4 bases and the J segment 0 bases; nucleotides outside the gene matches: 6. Germline CDR1 SGHVS, CDR2 FQNEAQ. The length of the CDR3 is 16 residues.

The chain employs TRBV12-5 and TRBJ1-5; the D is unclear. Trimming took off 7 bases at V and 7 bases at J, with 14 bases between the two ends. Germline V CDR1 and CDR2: LGHNT, FRNRAP. The CDR3 sequence is 13 residues long. In nucleotides, the CDR3 is TGTGCTAGTGCCCACGAAGAGAGCCAGCCCCAGCATTTT. Translating it yields CASAHEESQPQHF.

This rearrangement joins TRBV25-1 to TRBJ1-5; D is undetermined. The length of the CDR3 is 16 residues. V was pared by 8 bases and J by 2 bases, with 19 bases between. CDR1 MGHDK and CDR2 SYGVNS come from the germline V gene. The chain's CDR3 is CASPEKDSGGNQPQHF. For the CDR3, the DNA is TGTGCCAGCCCCGAAAAGGACTCAGGCGGCAATCAGCCCCAGCATTTT.

V is TRBV6-4 and J is TRBJ2-7; D possibly corresponds to TRBD1 (5 bases). V lost 4 bases, J lost 0 bases, and 13 bases lay in between. Germline V gene sequence: CDR1 MRHNA, CDR2 SNTAGT. CDR3 length equals 15 residues. This CDR3 reads CASSGGAGSSYEQYF. In DNA form, the CDR3 reads TGTGCCAGCAGTGGGGGCGCCGGTTCCTCCTACGAGCAGTACTTC.

Details on this clone: Other DNA sequences from this sample encode an identical CDR3 as well. The chain uses TRBV29-1 and TRBJ1-3; D unclear. The CDR3 is 14 residues long. The V and J ends lost 4 bases and 0 bases respectively, with 10 bases between them. Germline CDR1 is SQVTM and CDR2 is ANQGSEA. The CDR3 sequence is CSVVSFCSGNTIYF. DNA for the CDR3: TGCAGCGTTGTCTCCTTTTGCTCTGGAAACACCATATATTTT.

This clone occurred a few times. V is TRBV4-3 and J is TRBJ2-1; tentatively, D is TRBD2 (6 bases). Trimming left V 4 bases short and J 10 bases short, with 8 bases between. This CDR3 is 11 amino acids long. Per the germline V gene, CDR1 is LGHNA and CDR2 is YSLEER. CDR3 in amino acids: CASSRGGEQFF. The DNA of the CDR3 is TGCGCCAGCAGCCGTGGGGGGGAGCAGTTCTTC.

In this sample, this clone turned up once. J is TRBJ1-2 and V is TRBV7-2; perhaps TRBD1 as D (6 bases). The ends were cut back, 1 base at V and 7 bases at J, with 7 bases in the middle. Germline V gene sequence: CDR1 SGHTA, CDR2 FQGNSA. This CDR3 has 12 amino acids. DNA of the CDR3: TGTGCCAGCAGCTTAGGGGGGCTTGGCTACACCTTC. Translating it yields CASSLGGLGYTF.

V and J are TRBV7-2 and TRBJ1-1; D not resolved. Per the germline V gene, CDR1 is SGHTA and CDR2 is FQGNSA. The V and J ends lost 5 bases and 4 bases respectively, with 17 bases between them. This CDR3 comprises 15 residues. CDR3 DNA: TGTGCCAGCAGCCCACGGATGGGCTTGAGCACTGAAGCTTTCTTT. As protein: CASSPRMGLSTEAFF.

This chain connects TRBV14 to TRBJ1-2, with D possibly TRBD1 on 5 matching bases. Germline-derived CDR1 and CDR2 are SGHDN and FVKESK. The V gene lost 6 bases and the J gene lost 4 bases, with 6 bases spanning the gap. CDR3 length: 11 residues. The DNA for the CDR3 is TGTGCCAGCAGTGACAGCTATGGCTACACCTTC. Translated, it gives CASSDSYGYTF.

CDR3 sequence: CASSLPPTLEYHEQYF. CDR3 DNA sequence: TGTGCCAGCAGCTTGCCCCCGACTCTAGAGTACCACGAGCAGTACTTC. The chain combines TRBV5-6 with TRBJ2-7; no firm D call. Per the germline V gene, CDR1 is SGHDT and CDR2 is YYEEEE. The CDR3 consists of 16 residues. With 1 base removed from V and 5 bases from J, the gap between germline ends came to 19 bases.

The chain employs TRBV11-2 and TRBJ2-1; TRBD2 aligns across 9 bases. J gave up 3 bases and V 2 bases, and 2 bases lay outside the gene matches. CDR1 is SGHAT and CDR2 is FQNNGV in the germline V gene. CDR3 size: 15 residues. CDR3 sequence: CASSLLAGNYNEQFF. The CDR3 DNA sequence: TGTGCCAGCAGCTTACTAGCGGGGAACTACAATGAGCAGTTCTTC. Filled out from reference TRBV11-2 and TRBJ2-1, the complete variable domain reads EAGVAQSPRYKIIEKRQSVAFWCNPISGHATLYWYQQILGQGPKLLIQFQNNGVVDDSQLPKDRFSAERLKGVDSTLKIQPAKLEDSAVYLCASSLLAGNYNEQFFGPGTRLTVL.

The chain is built from TRBV9 and TRBJ2-7; 8 bases match TRBD1. V dropped 4 bases and J dropped 0; count of bases not matched to a gene: 9. Germline V gene lookup returns CDR1 SGDLS and CDR2 YYNGEE. This CDR3 comprises 16 residues. Written as DNA, the CDR3 is TGTGCCAGCAGCATGATGGGGACAGGACCCTCCTACGAGCAGTACTTC. Translated: CASSMMGTGPSYEQYF.

The chain carries TRBV5-1 and TRBJ2-7; a weak D match, TRBD2 (5 bases). The V gene's germline CDR1 is SGHRS and CDR2 YFSETQ. The length of the CDR3 is 12 residues. V lost 4 bases, J lost 3 bases, and 8 bases lay in between. CDR3 in DNA: TGCGCCAGCAGCCAGGACTTCTACGAGCAGTACTTC. The encoded protein is CASSQDFYEQYF. The full variable domain, with the rest looked up from reference TRBV5-1 and TRBJ2-7, is KAGVTQTPRYLIKTRGQQVTLSCSPISGHRSVSWYQQTPGQGLQFLFEYFSETQRNKGNFPGRFSGRQFSNSRSEMNVSTLELGDSALYLCASSQDFYEQYFGPGTRLTVT.

In the case of this clone: Within the sample, other DNA sequences also encode this same CDR3. The V and J genes are TRBV18 and TRBJ2-1, with D unclear. Germline CDR1 and CDR2: KGHSH and LQKENI. The V end was cut by 3 bases, the J end by 0 bases, with 3 bases between. The CDR3 covers 13 residues. The CDR3 loop is CASSPSSYNEQFF. The DNA of the CDR3 is TGTGCCAGCTCACCCAGCTCCTACAATGAGCAGTTCTTC. The entire variable domain, with the rest obtained from reference TRBV18 and TRBJ2-1, is as follows: NAGVMQNPRHLVRRRGQEARLRCSPMKGHSHVYWYRQLPEEGLKFMVYLQKENIIDESGMPKERFSAEFPKEGPSILRIQQVVRGDSAAYFCASSPSSYNEQFFGPGTRLTVL.

The chain recombines TRBV6-1 with TRBJ1-1, with D unresolved. The CDR3 runs to 12 residues. Trimming cost V 6 bases and J 2 bases, with 7 bases left between them. The germline CDR1 and CDR2 sequences are MNHNS and SASEGT. This CDR3 reads CASREGNTEAFF. The CDR3 DNA is TGTGCCAGCAGGGAGGGAAACACTGAAGCTTTCTTT.

In its sample, this clone was seen once. This chain links TRBV6-5 with TRBJ2-7; 14 bases align to TRBD2. The germline gives CDR1 MNHEY, CDR2 SVGAGI. The CDR3 runs 13 residues. J gave up 3 bases and V 8 bases, and 0 bases lay outside the gene matches. CDR3 amino acids: CASGTSGGYEQYF. The CDR3 nucleotides read TGTGCCAGCGGGACTAGCGGGGGCTACGAGCAGTACTTC.

The rearrangement links TRBV30 to TRBJ2-7; D is uncertain. V lost 0 bases to trimming and J lost 4 bases, with 10 bases between them. The CDR3 consists of 13 residues. Germline CDR1 and CDR2: GTSNPN and SVGIG (reference sequence). CDR3: CAWSVRVHYEQYF. In DNA form, the CDR3 reads TGTGCCTGGAGTGTTCGGGTCCATTACGAGCAGTACTTC. Drawing the rest from reference TRBV30 and TRBJ2-7, the complete variable domain is SQTIHQWPATLVQPVGSPLSLECTVEGTSNPNLYWYRQAAGRGLQLLFYSVGIGQISSEVPQNLSASRPQDRQFILSSKKLLLSDSGFYLCAWSVRVHYEQYFGPGTRLTVT.

CDR3: CASSSGQQETQYF. Here the CDR3 DNA reads TGTGCCAGCAGCTCGGGACAACAAGAGACCCAGTACTTC. The chain recombines TRBV11-2 with TRBJ2-5; possible D gene TRBD1, 6 bases. The CDR3 is made up of 13 amino acids. Trimming cost V 4 bases and J 2 bases, with 8 bases left between them. From germline, CDR1 is SGHAT and CDR2 FQNNGV.